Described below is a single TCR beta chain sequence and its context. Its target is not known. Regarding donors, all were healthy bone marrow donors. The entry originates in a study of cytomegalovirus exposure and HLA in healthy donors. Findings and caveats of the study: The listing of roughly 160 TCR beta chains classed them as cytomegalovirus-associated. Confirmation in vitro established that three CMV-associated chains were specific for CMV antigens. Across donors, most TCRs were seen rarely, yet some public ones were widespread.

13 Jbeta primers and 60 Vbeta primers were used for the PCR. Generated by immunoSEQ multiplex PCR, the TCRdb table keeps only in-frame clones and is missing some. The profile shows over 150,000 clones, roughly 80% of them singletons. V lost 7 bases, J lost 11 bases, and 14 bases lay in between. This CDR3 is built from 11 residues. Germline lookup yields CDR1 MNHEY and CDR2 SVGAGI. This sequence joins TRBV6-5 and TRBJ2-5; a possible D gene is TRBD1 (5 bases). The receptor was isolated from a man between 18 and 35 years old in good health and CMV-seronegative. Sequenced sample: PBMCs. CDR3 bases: TGTGCCAGCACCAAGGGGCAAGAGCAGTACTTC. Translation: CASTKGQEQYF.